These 8 T cell receptor beta chains were all obtained from the same sample, sequenced in a study of pediatric ulcerative colitis (dated by TCRdb to between 2018 and 2021). Libraries were constructed by the immunoSEQ multiplex PCR assay. Drawn from immuneACCESS, this table holds only the in-frame rearrangements with V and J called that TCRdb kept. Clones are partly lost; checked studies trace under half to an unresolved V gene and leave the rest unexplained. The sample contains 55,000 to 70,000 clones, about 87% of them found a single time. The ten largest make up roughly 1.5% of the sample. The sequencing input was blood. Every receptor here comes from a boy aged 5 to 17 who was a control in a study of pediatric ulcerative colitis.

CDR3 nucleotides: TGCGCCAGCAGCTTACTAGCGGGGAGCTACGAGCAGTACTTC. Encoded protein: CASSLLAGSYEQYF. V is TRBV5-1 and J is TRBJ2-7; TRBD2 matches at 10 bases. This CDR3 spans 14 amino acids. V shed 2 bases, J shed 3 bases, and the junction held 2 bases outside the gene matches. Germline V lookup: CDR1 SGHRS, CDR2 YFSETQ.

V and J are TRBV10-3 and TRBJ1-2; no clear D gene. The germline V gene has CDR1 ENHRY and CDR2 SYGVKD. The CDR3 contains 14 residues. V shed 0 bases and J shed 7 bases, with 12 bases lying between them. CDR3 nucleotides: TGTGCCATCAGTGAGTCTAAGGGTATTGGTGGCTACACCTTC. As protein: CAISESKGIGGYTF.

The rearrangement joins TRBV12-5 to TRBJ2-2; the D gene is possibly TRBD2 (5 bases). Germline V CDR1 and CDR2: LGHNT, FRNRAP. The CDR3 is 13 residues long. Trimming stripped 6 bases from V and 7 bases from J, with 12 bases between. The DNA of the CDR3 is TGTGCTAGTGGGCCATTAGGAGGCGGGGAGCTGTTTTTT. Its protein product is CASGPLGGGELFF.

CDR3 coding DNA: TGCGCCAGCAGCCCCGGGACAGGGGGCGAGGGTGAAAAACTGTTTTTT. This codes for CASSPGTGGEGEKLFF. This rearrangement joins TRBV5-1 to TRBJ1-4, with 12 positions matching TRBD1. The CDR3 sequence is 16 residues long. Germline lookup yields CDR1 SGHRS and CDR2 YFSETQ. V shed 4 bases, J shed 7 bases, and the junction held 8 bases outside the gene matches.

The chain combines TRBV4-3 with TRBJ1-5, with 10 bases aligning to TRBD1. Germline-derived CDR1 and CDR2 are LGHNA and YSLEER. The CDR3 has 16 amino acids. Trimming at V came to 1 base and at J to 4 bases, leaving 4 bases not matched to a gene. The CDR3 DNA follows: TGCGCCAGCAGCCAAGGGACAGGGGGTTTGAATCAGCCCCAGCATTTT. This sequence encodes CASSQGTGGLNQPQHF.

This chain joins TRBV11-3 and TRBJ2-1, with D perhaps given as TRBD1 or TRBD2 (6 bases each). The V end lost 3 bases, the J end lost 2 bases, and 11 bases lay between the germline ends. The germline V gene encodes CDR1 SGHNT and CDR2 YENEEA. The CDR3 is 15 residues long. CDR3: CASSFKGGPYNEQFF. The CDR3 coding sequence is TGTGCCAGCAGCTTCAAAGGGGGGCCCTACAATGAGCAGTTCTTC.

The V call is TRBV18, the J call TRBJ2-7; D might be TRBD1 or TRBD2, each matching 5 bases. V was trimmed by 1 base and J by 3 bases, leaving 10 bases between them. Germline values: CDR1 KGHSH, CDR2 LQKENI. CDR3 length equals 14 residues. The CDR3 reads CASSPQAGSYEQYF. The CDR3 DNA sequence: TGTGCCAGCTCACCACAGGCAGGGAGCTACGAGCAGTACTTC.

The rearrangement joins TRBV2 to TRBJ1-5, with D unresolved. This CDR3 has 16 residues. The germline V gene encodes CDR1 SNHLY and CDR2 FYNNEI. Trimming cost V 2 bases and J 0 bases, with 11 bases left between them. CDR3 coding DNA: TGTGCCAGCAGTGAATTGGTCAGTAATAGCAATCAGCCCCAGCATTTT. This gives the protein CASSELVSNSNQPQHF.